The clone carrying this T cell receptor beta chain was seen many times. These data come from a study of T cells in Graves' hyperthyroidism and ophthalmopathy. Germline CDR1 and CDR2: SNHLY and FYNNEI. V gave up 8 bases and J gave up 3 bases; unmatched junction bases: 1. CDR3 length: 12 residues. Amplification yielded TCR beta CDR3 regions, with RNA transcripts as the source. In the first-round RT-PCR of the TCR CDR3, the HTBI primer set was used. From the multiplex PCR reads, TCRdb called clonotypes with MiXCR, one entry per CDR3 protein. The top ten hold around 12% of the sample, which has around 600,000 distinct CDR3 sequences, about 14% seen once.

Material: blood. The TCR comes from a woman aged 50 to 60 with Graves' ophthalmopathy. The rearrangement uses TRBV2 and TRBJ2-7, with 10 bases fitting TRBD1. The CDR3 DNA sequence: TGTGCCAGCCGGACAGGGGGCTACGAGCAGTACTTC. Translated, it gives CASRTGGYEQYF.